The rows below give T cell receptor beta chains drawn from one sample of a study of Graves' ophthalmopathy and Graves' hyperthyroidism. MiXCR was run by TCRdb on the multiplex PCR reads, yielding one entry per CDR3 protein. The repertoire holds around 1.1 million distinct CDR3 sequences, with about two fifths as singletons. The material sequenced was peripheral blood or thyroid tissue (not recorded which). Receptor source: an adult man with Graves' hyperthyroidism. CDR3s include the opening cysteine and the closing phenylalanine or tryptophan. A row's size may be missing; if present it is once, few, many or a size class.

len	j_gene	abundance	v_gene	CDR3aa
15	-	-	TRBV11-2	CASSPNRGTNNEQFF
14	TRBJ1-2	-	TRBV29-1	CSVEGEGQGFGYTF
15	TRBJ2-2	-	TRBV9	CASTLGPSNTGELFF
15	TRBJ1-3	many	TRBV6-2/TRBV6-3	CASSYGFSSGNTIYF
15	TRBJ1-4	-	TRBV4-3	CASSQDGRPEEKLFF
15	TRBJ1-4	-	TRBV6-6	CASSYTQGVNEKLFF
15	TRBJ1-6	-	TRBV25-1	CATISTGTGNSPLHF
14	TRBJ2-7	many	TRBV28	CASSFEGAGYEQYF
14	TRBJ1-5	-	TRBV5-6	CASSWGRGNQPQHF
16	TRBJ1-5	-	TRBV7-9	CASSLVSQGKNQPQHF
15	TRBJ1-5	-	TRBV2	CASSVSENSNQPQHF
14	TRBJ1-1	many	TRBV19	CASSIGQMNTEAFF
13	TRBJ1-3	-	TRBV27	CASSYGSGNTIYF
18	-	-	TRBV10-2	CASSAGLAGDSRTYEQYF
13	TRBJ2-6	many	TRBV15	CATSRAGANVLTF
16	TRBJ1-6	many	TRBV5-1	CASSLGAGQLNSPLHF
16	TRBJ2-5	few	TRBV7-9	CASSLTAGDPQETQYF
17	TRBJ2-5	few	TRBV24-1	CATSDYKGGLAWETQYF
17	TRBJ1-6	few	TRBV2	CASSEGQGRFLNSPLHF
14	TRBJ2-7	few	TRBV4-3	CASSPHMPGYEQYF
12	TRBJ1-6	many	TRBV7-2	CASSFGTGNLHF
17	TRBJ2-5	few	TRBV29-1	CSVEGFRDRDPGETQYF
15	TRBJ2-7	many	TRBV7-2	CASSLVDGPSYEQYF
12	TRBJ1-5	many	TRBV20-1	CSATGGPQPQHF
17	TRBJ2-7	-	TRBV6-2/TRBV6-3	CASSNYRGRISTYEQYF
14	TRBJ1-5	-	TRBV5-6	CASSNYNQDQPQHF
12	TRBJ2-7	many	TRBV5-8	CASSSGSSEQYF
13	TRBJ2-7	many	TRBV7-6	CASSLEGAYEQYF
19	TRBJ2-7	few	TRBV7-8	CASSLFQVPTGGVSYEQYF
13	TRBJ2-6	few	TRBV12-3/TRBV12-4	CASSPTSANVLTF
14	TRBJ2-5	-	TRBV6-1	CASSEVAGPETQYF
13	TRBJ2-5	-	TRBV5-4	CASSFDPSETQYF
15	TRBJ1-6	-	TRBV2	CASSETRDRNSPLHF
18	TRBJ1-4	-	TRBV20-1	CSARGTPRGGAGIEKLFF
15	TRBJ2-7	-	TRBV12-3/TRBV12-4	CASSLRRESNYEQYF
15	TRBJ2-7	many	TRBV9	CASSVGDRGRGEQYF
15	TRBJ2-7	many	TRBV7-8	CASSVLTGQGSEQYF
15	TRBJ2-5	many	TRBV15	CATSRDFGLEETQYF
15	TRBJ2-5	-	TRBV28	CATRQTGSFWETQYF
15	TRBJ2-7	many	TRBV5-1	CASSPRVQGHYEQYF
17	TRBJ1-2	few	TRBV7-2	CASSQYRDWGAPYGYTF
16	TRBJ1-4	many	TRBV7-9	CASRKDSVATNEKLFF
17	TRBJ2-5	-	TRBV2	CASSSGGTSGLRETQYF
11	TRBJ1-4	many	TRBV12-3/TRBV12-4	CASSLDEKLFF
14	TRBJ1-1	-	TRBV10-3	CANSPDRLNTEAFF
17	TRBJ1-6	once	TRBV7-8	CASSPMGQGAGFSPLHF
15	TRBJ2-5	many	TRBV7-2	CASSLGGGHSETQYF
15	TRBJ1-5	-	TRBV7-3	CASSDGQGPGWPQHF
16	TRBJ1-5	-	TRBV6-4	CASSAVPGQRNQPQHF
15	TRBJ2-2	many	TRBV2	CATRLGGIDTGELFF
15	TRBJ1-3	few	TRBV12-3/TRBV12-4	CASNGAGSSGNTIYF
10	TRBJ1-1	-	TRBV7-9	CVARDTEAFF
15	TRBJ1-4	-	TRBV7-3	CASSLNGVPGEKLFF
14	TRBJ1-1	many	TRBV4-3	CASSPFQGDTEAFF